The source of this T cell receptor beta chain is a study of T cells in Graves' hyperthyroidism and ophthalmopathy. Looking at the study overall: Peripheral blood specimens were obtained at initial diagnosis, prior to any treatment. Overall study findings and caveats: Most thyroid clonotypes expanded above 0.001 appeared in blood too.

TCR beta CDR3 regions were amplified from RNA. Carried out on the TCR CDR3, a first-round RT-PCR used the HTBI primer set. TCRdb analysed the multiplex PCR reads with MiXCR anew, one entry per CDR3 protein. The sample has about 500,000 distinct CDR3 sequences; 16% are singletons. These patients, aged 18 to 65, had recently diagnosed hyperthyroidism lasting under 2 months. The table lists this clonotype with a few counts. The target antigen is unknown. The TCR was taken from a woman between 18 and 29 years old with Graves' hyperthyroidism. The sequenced sample consisted of blood.

The CDR3 loop reads CATSATRNTEAFF. The CDR3 nucleotides read TGTGCCACCAGTGCCACGAGAAACACTGAAGCTTTCTTT. J is TRBJ1-1 and V is TRBV24-1; D gene unclear. V was trimmed by 5 bases and J by 2 bases, leaving 8 bases between them. Germline lookup yields CDR1 KGHDR and CDR2 SFDVKD. The CDR3 sequence is 13 residues long.